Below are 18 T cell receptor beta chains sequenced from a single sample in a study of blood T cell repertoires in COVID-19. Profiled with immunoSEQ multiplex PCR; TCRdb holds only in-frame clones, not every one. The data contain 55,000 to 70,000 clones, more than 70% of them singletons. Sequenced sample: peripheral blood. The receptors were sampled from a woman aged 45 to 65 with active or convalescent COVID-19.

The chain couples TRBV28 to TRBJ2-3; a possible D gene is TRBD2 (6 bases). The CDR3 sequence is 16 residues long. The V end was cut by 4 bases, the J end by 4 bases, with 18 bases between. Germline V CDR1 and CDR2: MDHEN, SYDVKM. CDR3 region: CASSSPGAREADTQYF. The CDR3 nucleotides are TGTGCCAGCAGTTCCCCGGGAGCCAGGGAAGCAGATACGCAGTATTTT.

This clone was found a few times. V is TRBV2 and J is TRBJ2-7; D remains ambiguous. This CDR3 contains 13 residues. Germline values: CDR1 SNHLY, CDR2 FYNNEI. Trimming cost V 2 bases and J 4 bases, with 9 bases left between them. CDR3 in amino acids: CASSELDEYEQYF. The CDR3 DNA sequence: TGTGCCAGCAGTGAACTAGATGAATACGAGCAGTACTTC. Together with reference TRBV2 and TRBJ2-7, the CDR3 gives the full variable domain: EPEVTQTPSHQVTQMGQEVILRCVPISNHLYFYWYRQILGQKVEFLVSFYNNEISEKSEIFDDQFSVERPDGSNFTLKIRSTKLEDSAMYFCASSELDEYEQYFGPGTRLTVT.

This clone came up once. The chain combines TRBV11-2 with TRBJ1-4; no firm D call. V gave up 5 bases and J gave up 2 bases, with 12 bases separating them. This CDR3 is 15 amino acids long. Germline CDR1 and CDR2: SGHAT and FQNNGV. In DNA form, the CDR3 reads TGTGCCAGCAGCCCGGGAGGACTGACTAATGAAAAACTGTTTTTT. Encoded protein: CASSPGGLTNEKLFF.

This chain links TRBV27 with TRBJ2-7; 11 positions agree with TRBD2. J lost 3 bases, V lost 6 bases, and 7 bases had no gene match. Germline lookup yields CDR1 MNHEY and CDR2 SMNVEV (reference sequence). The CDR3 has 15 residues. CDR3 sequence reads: CASSNRLAGLYEQYF. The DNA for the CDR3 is TGTGCCAGCAGCAATCGACTAGCGGGACTCTACGAGCAGTACTTC.

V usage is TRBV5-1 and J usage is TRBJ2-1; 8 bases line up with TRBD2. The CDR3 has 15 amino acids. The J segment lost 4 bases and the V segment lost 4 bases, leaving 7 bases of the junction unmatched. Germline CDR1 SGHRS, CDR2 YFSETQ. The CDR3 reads CASSSSQREYNEQFF. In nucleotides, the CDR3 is TGCGCCAGCAGCAGCTCCCAGCGGGAGTACAATGAGCAGTTCTTC.

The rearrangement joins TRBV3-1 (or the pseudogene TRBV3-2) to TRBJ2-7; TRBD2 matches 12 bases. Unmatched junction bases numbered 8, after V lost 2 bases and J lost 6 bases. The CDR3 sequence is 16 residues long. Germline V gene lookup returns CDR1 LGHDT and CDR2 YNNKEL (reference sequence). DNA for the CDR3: TGTGCCAGCAGCCAACAGCCAGGACTAGCGGGGCGCGAGCAGTACTTC. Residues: CASSQQPGLAGREQYF.

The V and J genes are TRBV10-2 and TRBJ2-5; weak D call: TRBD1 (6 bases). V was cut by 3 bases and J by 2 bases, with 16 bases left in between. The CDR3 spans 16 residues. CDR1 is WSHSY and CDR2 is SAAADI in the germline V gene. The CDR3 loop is CASSDPRQAVQETQYF. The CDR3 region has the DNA TGCGCCAGCAGTGATCCCCGACAGGCCGTTCAAGAGACCCAGTACTTC.

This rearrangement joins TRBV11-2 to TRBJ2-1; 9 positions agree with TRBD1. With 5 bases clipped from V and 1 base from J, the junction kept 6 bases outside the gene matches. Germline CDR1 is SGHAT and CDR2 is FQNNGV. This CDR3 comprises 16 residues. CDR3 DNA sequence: TGTGCCAGCAGCCTACCCGGGACAGGGTCCTACAATGAGCAGTTCTTC. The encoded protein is CASSLPGTGSYNEQFF.

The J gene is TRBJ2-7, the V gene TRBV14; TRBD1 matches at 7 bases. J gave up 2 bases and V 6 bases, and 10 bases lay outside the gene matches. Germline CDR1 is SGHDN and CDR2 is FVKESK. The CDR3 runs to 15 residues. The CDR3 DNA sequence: TGTGCCAGCAGTTCTAGGGACAGTAATACCTACGAGCAGTACTTC. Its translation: CASSSRDSNTYEQYF.

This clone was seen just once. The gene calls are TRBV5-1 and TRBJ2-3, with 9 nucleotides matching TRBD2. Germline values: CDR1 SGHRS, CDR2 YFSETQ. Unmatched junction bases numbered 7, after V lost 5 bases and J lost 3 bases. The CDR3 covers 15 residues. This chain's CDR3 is CASRRFSGSTDTQYF. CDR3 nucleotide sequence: TGCGCCAGCAGGCGATTTAGCGGGAGTACAGATACGCAGTATTTT.

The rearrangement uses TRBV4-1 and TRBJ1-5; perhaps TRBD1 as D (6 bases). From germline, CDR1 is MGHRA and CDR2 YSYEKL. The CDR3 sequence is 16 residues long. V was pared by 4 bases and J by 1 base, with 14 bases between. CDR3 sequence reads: CASSPGGAGSNQPQHF. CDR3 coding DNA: TGCGCCAGCAGCCCTGGGGGGGCCGGGAGCAATCAGCCCCAGCATTTT.

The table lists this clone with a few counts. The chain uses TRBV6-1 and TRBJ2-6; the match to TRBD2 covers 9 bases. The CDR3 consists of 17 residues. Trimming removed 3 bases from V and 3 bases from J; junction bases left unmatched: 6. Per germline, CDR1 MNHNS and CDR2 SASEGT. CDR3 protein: CASSDGGRAHGANVLTF. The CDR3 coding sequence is TGTGCCAGCAGTGATGGCGGGAGGGCCCATGGGGCCAACGTCCTGACTTTC.

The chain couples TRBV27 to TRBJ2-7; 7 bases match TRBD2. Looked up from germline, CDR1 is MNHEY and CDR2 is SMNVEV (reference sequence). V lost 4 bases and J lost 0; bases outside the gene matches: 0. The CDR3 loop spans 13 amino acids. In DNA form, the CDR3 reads TGTGCCAGCAGTTGGGGGGGCTCCTACGAGCAGTACTTC. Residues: CASSWGGSYEQYF.

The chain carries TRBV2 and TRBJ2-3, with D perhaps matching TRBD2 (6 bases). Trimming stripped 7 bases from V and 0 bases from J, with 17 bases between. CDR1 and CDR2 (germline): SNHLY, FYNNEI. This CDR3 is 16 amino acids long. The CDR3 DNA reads TGTGCCAGCACGAGGGACTCTTCAGTCAGCACAGATACGCAGTATTTT. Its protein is CASTRDSSVSTDTQYF.

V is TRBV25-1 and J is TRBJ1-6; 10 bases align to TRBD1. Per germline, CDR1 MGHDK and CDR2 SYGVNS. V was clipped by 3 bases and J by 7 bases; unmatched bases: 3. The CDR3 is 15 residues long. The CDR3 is CASSDWDRGNSPLHF. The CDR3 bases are TGTGCCAGCAGTGATTGGGACAGGGGCAATTCACCCCTCCACTTT.

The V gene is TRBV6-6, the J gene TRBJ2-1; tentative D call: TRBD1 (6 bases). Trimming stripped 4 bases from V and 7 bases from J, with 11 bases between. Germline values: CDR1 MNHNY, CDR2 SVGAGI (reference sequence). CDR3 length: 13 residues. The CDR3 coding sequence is TGTGCCAGCAGTTCTCAGGGGCGGAATGAGCAGTTCTTC. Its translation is CASSSQGRNEQFF.

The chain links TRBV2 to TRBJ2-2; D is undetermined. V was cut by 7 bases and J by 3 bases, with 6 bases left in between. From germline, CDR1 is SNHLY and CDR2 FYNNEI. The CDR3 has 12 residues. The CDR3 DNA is TGTGCCAGCAACCCAGACACCGGGGAGCTGTTTTTT. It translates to CASNPDTGELFF.

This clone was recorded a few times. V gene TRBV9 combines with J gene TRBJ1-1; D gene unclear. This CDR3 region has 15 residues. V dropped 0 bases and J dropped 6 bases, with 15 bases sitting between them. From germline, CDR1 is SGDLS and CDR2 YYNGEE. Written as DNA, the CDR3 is TGTGCCAGCAGCGTAGGAGAAAGTTCAATAGCTGAAGCTTTCTTT. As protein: CASSVGESSIAEAFF.